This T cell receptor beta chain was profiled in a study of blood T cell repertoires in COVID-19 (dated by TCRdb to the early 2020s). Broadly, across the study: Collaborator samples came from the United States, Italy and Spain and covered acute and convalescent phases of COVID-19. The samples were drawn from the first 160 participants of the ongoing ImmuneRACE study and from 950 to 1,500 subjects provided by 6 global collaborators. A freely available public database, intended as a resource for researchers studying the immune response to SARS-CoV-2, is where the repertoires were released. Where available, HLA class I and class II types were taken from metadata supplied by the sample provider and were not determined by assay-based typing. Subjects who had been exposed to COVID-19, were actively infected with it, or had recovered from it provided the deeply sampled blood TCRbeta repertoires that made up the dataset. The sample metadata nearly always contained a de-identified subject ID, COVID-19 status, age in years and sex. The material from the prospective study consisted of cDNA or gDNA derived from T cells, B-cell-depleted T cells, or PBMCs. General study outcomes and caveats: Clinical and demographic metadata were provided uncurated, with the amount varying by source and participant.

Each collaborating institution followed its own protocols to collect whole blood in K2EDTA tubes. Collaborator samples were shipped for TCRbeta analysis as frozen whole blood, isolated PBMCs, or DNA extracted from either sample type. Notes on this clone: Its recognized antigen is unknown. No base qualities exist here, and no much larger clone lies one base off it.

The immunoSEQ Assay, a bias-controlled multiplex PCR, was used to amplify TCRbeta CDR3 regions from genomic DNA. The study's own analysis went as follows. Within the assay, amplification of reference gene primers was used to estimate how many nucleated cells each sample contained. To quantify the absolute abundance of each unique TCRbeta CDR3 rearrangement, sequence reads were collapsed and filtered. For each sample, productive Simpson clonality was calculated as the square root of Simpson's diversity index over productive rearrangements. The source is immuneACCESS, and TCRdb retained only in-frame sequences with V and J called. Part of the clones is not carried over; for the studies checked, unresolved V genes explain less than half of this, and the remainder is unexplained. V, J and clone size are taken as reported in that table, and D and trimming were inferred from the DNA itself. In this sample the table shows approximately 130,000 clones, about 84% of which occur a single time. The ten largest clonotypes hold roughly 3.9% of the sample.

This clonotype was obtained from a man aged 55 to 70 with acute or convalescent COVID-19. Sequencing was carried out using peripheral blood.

The nucleotide sequence is given as TGTGCCAGCAGGACGACTTACGAAGCTTTCTTT. Translated, it reads CASRTTYEAFF. The receptor chain draws on TRBV12-3 or TRBV12-4 and TRBJ1-1, with the D gene uncertain. From the cysteine up to the phenylalanine, the CDR3 has a length of 11 residues. The CDR3 DNA has 33 bases and is translated from base 1. The trim is 6 bases for V and 8 bases for J, with a gap of 10 bases between the germline ends.